This TCR beta chain is from a study of T cell responses to AZD1222 COVID-19 vaccine. Study-level findings and limits: It was only after the peak T cell response that any repertoires were sampled.

Remarks on this clone: The target antigen is unknown.

Using immunoSEQ multiplex PCR, the repertoire was profiled, and TCRdb retains in-frame clones only, with some absent. Of more than 70,000 clones in the sample, roughly 91% are singletons; the top ten hold roughly 5.1%. CDR3 size: 13 residues. V was clipped by 0 bases and J by 4 bases, with 7 bases between them. Germline-derived CDR1 and CDR2 are SGHRS and YFSETQ. The chain joins TRBV5-1 to TRBJ1-2; D not certain. The TCR comes from an adult who received the AZD1222 COVID-19 vaccine. The specimen comprised peripheral blood, sampled 28 days after the second AZD1222 dose. CDR3 nucleotide sequence: TGCGCCAGCAGCTTGGGGGGAGGCTATGGCTACACCTTC. Translation gives CASSLGGGYGYTF.